A selection of T cell receptor beta chains follows, all from one sample in a study of shared clonotypes between healthy human individuals. The assay was immunoSEQ multiplex PCR, and TCRdb's table has in-frame clones only and misses some. The sample lists about 2 million clones, roughly 95% occurring once. Sequencing was carried out using naive CD4+ T cells sorted from blood. The receptors here all came from a man aged 18 to 29 in good health. Both conserved end residues are part of each CDR3.

TRBJ2-7	TRBV5-4	CASSLRDRGSYEQYF
TRBJ1-6	TRBV5-1	CASSLAGIPYNSPLHF
TRBJ1-5	TRBV28	CASTEGQGQPQHF
TRBJ1-2	TRBV25-1	CASSPGQGYGYTF
TRBJ1-3	TRBV10-3	CAISEWGGNTIYF
TRBJ1-1	TRBV5-1	CASSWDGPASVAFF
TRBJ1-1	TRBV7-3	CASSPQGVAEAFF
TRBJ1-1	TRBV30	CAWSERLDTEAFF
TRBJ2-1	TRBV2	CASSPTSGIYNEQFF
TRBJ2-3	TRBV6-5	CASSYWGTASDTQYF
TRBJ2-7	TRBV25-1	CASRAGGPGEQYF
TRBJ1-5	TRBV4-1	CASSQVRSNQPQHF
TRBJ1-2	TRBV30	CAWDRTGGLGYGYTF
TRBJ1-2	TRBV7-2	CASSSGQGANGYTF
TRBJ1-4	TRBV30	CAWSVGPDEGKLFF
TRBJ2-7	TRBV7-9	CASSLGQVSYEQYF
TRBJ2-6	TRBV6-5	CASSYSDSSGANVLTF
TRBJ2-7	TRBV11-3	CASSSGEGYEQYF
TRBJ2-7	TRBV6-5	CASSYNLRDKNYEQYF
TRBJ2-6	TRBV4-3	CASSQEYGFGANVLTF
TRBJ2-5	TRBV29-1	CSVSGQRQETQYF
TRBJ1-1	TRBV14	CASSRDRVTEAFF
TRBJ1-6	TRBV6-4	CASWMQGLSNSPLHF
TRBJ1-6	TRBV5-1	CASSLGIGITSSYNSPLHF
TRBJ2-7	TRBV30	CAWSVQGTPYEQYF
TRBJ1-1	TRBV15	CATSREENTEAFF
TRBJ1-2	TRBV4-3	CASSRDRLDYGYTF
TRBJ2-7	TRBV6-1	CAILGQLTYEQYF
TRBJ2-2	TRBV5-6	CASRPAPGLDTGELFF
TRBJ2-5	TRBV2	CASRGTFLETQYF
TRBJ2-2	TRBV19	CASSPGTGNTGELFF
TRBJ2-1	TRBV12-5	CASGLVGMYYEQFF
TRBJ1-1	TRBV4-2	CASSPGGLNTEAFF
TRBJ2-4	TRBV2	CASSETTGLIAKNIQYF
TRBJ2-1	TRBV5-1	CASTLEGLGGNEQFF
TRBJ1-2	TRBV5-1	CASSQTGTGHGGGYTF
TRBJ1-2	TRBV5-4	CASRPTVAGGYTF
TRBJ1-1	TRBV2	CASTPAGRAAEAFF
TRBJ2-7	TRBV20-1	CSANRDVEQYF
TRBJ2-3	TRBV9	CASSVGMGTDTQYF
TRBJ2-2	TRBV6-1	CASSEGSGTNTGELFF
TRBJ2-1	TRBV4-3	CASSQDVTTSREQFF
TRBJ1-1	TRBV11-1	CASSPWGQGTEAFF
TRBJ2-7	TRBV27	CASSFSRGRSGPCEQYF
TRBJ1-2	TRBV19	CASSIRQGYGYTF
TRBJ2-3	TRBV6-1	CASSDPGDTQYF
TRBJ2-7	TRBV5-1	CASSLEYSSYEQYF